This TCR beta chain was sequenced in a study of radiation and T cells in renal cell carcinoma. Study-level points and caveats: Baseline intratumoral clonotype presence is unknown without pretreatment biopsies.

The CDR3 covers 14 residues. Germline V gene data show CDR1 as SGHKS and CDR2 as YYEKEE (reference sequence). V lost 1 base, J lost 6 bases, and 5 bases stayed unmatched. TCRdb keeps only in-frame clones here, not all; method: immunoSEQ multiplex PCR. Of 120,000 to 150,000 clones in the sample, 70% to 90% were seen once. Indicated time point: blood 4 weeks post-SBRT, at nephrectomy. Treatment specified: 15 Gy SBRT to primary tumor, nephrectomy 4 weeks later. As concerns this clone: Its cognate antigen is unknown.

This clonotype was obtained from a woman between 50 and 59 years old with renal cell carcinoma. This rearrangement joins TRBV5-5 to TRBJ2-7, with TRBD1 matching over 9 bases. This specimen consisted of blood, obtained from a patient whose treatment included radiotherapy and nephrectomy. The CDR3 DNA reads as TGTGCCAGCAGCTTGTCCGGGACAGGGATCGAGCAGTACTTC. It is translated as CASSLSGTGIEQYF.